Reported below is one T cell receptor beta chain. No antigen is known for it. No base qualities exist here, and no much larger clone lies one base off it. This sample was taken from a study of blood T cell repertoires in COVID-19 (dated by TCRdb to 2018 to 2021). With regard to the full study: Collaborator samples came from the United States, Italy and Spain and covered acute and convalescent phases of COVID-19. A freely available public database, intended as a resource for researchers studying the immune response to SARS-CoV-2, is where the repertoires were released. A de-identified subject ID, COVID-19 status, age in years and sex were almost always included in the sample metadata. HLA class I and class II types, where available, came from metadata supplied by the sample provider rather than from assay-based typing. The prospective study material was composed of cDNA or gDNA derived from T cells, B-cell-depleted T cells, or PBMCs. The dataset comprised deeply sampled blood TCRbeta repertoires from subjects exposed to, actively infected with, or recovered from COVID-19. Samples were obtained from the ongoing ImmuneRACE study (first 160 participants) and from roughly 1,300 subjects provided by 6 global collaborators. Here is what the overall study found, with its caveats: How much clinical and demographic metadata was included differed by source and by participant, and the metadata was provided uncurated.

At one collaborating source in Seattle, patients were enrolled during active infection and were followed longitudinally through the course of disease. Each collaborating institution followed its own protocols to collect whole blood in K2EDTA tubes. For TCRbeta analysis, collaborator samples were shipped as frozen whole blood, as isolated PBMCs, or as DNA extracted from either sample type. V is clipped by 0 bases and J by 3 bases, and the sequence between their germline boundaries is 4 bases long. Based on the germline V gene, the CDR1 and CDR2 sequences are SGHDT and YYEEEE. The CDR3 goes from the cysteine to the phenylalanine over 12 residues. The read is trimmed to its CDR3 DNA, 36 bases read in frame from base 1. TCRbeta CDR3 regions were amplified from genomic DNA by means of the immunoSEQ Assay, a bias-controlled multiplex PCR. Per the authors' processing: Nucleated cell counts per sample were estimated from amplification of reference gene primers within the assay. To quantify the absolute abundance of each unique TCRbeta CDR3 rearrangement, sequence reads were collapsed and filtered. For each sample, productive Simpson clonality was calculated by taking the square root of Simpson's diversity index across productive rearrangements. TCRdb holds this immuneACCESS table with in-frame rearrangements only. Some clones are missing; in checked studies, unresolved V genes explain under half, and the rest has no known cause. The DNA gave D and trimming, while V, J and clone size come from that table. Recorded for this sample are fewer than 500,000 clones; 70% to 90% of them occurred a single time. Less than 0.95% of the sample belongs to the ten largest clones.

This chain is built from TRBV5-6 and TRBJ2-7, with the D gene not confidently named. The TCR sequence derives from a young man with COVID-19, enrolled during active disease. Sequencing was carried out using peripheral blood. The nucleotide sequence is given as TGTGCCAGCAGCTTGGCCTTCTACGAGCAGTACTTC. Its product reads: CASSLAFYEQYF. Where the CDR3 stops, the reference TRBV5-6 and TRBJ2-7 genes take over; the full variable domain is DAGVTQSPTHLIKTRGQQVTLRCSPKSGHDTVSWYQQALGQGPQFIFQYYEEEERQRGNFPDRFSGHQFPNYSSELNVNALLLGDSALYLCASSLAFYEQYFGPGTRLTVT.